This T cell receptor (beta chain) was identified during a study of beta chain features in type 1 diabetes. Study-wide points: A pattern of fewer insertions and more deletions at VDJ junctions was seen in type 1 diabetes patients. In all four CD4+ subsets, TCRB CDR3 length was significantly, moderately reduced in type 1 diabetes.

Expressed TCRB transcripts were sequenced after all isolated RNA was converted to cDNA. The method was immunoSEQ multiplex PCR; TCRdb's version includes in-frame clones alone and lacks a portion of them. The data show 300,000 to 400,000 clones, with approximately 10% seen just once and 0.015% held by the top ten. The CDR3 is 13 amino acids. J was trimmed by 4 bases and V by 7 bases; bases with no gene match: 3. Per germline, CDR1 SQVTM and CDR2 ANQGSEA. As regards this clone: No antigen is known for it.

The material sequenced was naive CD4+ T cells from blood. This chain uses TRBV29-1 with TRBJ2-5; TRBD2 matches at 13 bases. The clonotype originates from a woman in her 30s in good health. Here the CDR3 reads CSAGLAGVETQYF. DNA of the CDR3: TGCAGCGCCGGACTAGCGGGAGTAGAGACCCAGTACTTC.